The clone carrying this TCR beta chain was counted at least ten times. Its antigen is currently unknown. The sample originates from a study of T cell repertoires in cytomegalovirus infection. Study details: Public TCR beta signatures marked donors with CMV infection and the matching HLA. Findings and limits, study-wide: HLA-C-restricted CMV clonotypes gave the most frequent clonotype in two of eight donors. Individuals carrying CMV plus the relevant HLA were identified by cumulative frequency of public TCR beta families.

The CDR3 totals 14 residues. The germline V gene has CDR1 DFQATT and CDR2 SNEGSKA (reference sequence). Between the trimmed V and J ends, which lost 6 bases and 3 bases, there was a span of 16 bases. MiXCR was run by TCRdb on the reads, yielding one entry per CDR3 protein. Seen here are approximately 320,000 distinct CDR3 sequences, over 7.5% observed once, and the top ten hold roughly 4.5%. This TCR came from a human donor in good health (CMV status not recorded). Some clones in this sample may be carry-over from other donors' samples. The chain couples TRBV20-1 to TRBJ2-3; D ambiguous. Sequenced sample: PBMCs. CDR3 sequence: CSAPTERFTDTQYF. The CDR3 DNA reads TGCAGTGCCCCGACTGAGCGTTTTACAGATACGCAGTATTTT.